Below, 18 T cell receptor beta chains from the same sample are listed, as sequenced in a study of cytomegalovirus exposure and HLA in healthy donors (TCRdb year 2017). Library generation was performed with the immunoSEQ multiplex PCR assay. A mixture of 60 forward primers for TCR Vbeta segments and 13 reverse primers for TCR Jbeta segments was used in the multiplex PCR. Here the immuneACCESS table is served through TCRdb, limited to in-frame sequences with V and J called. Missing clones are a known gap in these copies; in checked studies unresolved V genes cover under half, and the rest lacks a known reason. The sample has some 250,000 clones on record, over 70% of them singletons. The biggest ten clones account for roughly 7.4% of the sample. Sequences were obtained from PBMCs. These receptors were collected from an older woman in good health and CMV-seropositive.

This clone occurred once. V and J are TRBV14 and TRBJ2-6; D gene unclear. V gave up 3 bases and J gave up 1 base, with 16 bases separating them. The CDR3 sequence is 18 residues long. Germline CDR1 is SGHDN and CDR2 is FVKESK. CDR3 DNA sequence: TGTGCCAGCAGCCATCGAGATCGAATCGTTTCTGGGGCCAACGTCCTGACTTTC. Translation: CASSHRDRIVSGANVLTF.

This chain connects TRBV19 to TRBJ1-1, with 10 bases lining up with TRBD1. Germline CDR1 reads LNHDA; CDR2 reads SQIVND (reference sequence). V was clipped by 3 bases and J by 7 bases; unmatched bases: 8. The CDR3 contains 15 residues. The CDR3 nucleotides are TGTGCCAGTAGTATCGTGGGAGGACAGGGGGTTGAAGCTTTCTTT. It codes for CASSIVGGQGVEAFF.

The J gene is TRBJ2-5, the V gene TRBV5-8; 10 nucleotides line up with TRBD2. The DNA end is a closer match to TRBJ2-7, so the J assignment may be wrong. Per germline, CDR1 SGHTS and CDR2 YDEGEE. There are 15 residues in the CDR3. CDR3 coding DNA: TGTGCCAGCAGCCGCCCGGGACTAGCGAGTATCGAGCAGTACTTC. Its translation: CASSRPGLASIEQYF.

The V and J genes are TRBV28 and TRBJ2-3; a possible D gene is TRBD2 (6 bases). In germline, CDR1 is MDHEN, CDR2 SYDVKM. The CDR3 sequence is 15 residues long. The V and J ends lost 6 bases and 2 bases respectively, with 15 bases between them. CDR3: CASSLHRDFTDTQYF. The CDR3 DNA reads as TGTGCCAGCAGCCTCCATCGGGACTTCACAGATACGCAGTATTTT.

This chain links TRBV27 with TRBJ1-2; 8 positions agree with TRBD1. CDR3 length equals 15 residues. The V segment lost 5 bases and the J segment 4 bases; nucleotides outside the gene matches: 9. Germline CDR1 reads MNHEY; CDR2 reads SMNVEV (reference sequence). The CDR3 DNA reads as TGTGCCAGCAGTCCCGCCGGGACAGGTACCTATGGCTACACCTTC. Translating gives CASSPAGTGTYGYTF.

This clone was detected only a few times. V gene TRBV6-1 combines with J gene TRBJ1-1, with D unresolved. The germline gives CDR1 MNHNS, CDR2 SASEGT. V lost 4 bases and J 4 bases, leaving 7 bases between the germline ends. This CDR3 region has 12 residues. CDR3 in DNA: TGTGCCAGCAGTGTATTGGCCACTGAAGCTTTCTTT. Translating gives CASSVLATEAFF.

The V and J genes are TRBV5-1 and TRBJ1-1, with D possibly being TRBD1 (5 bases). The CDR3 is 15 residues long. V lost 0 bases and J lost 6, with 15 bases in between. Germline loops: CDR1 SGHRS, CDR2 YFSETQ. The CDR3 reads CASSLETGRVAEAFF. The CDR3 DNA is TGCGCCAGCAGCTTGGAGACGGGCAGGGTAGCTGAAGCTTTCTTT.

Regarding this clone: A read error may account for a junction end that differs from germline. The rearrangement joins TRBV5-6 to TRBJ2-2; TRBD2 matches at 8 bases. The germline V gene has CDR1 SGHDT and CDR2 YYEEEE. The CDR3 is made up of 15 amino acids. CDR3 sequence (DNA): TGTGCCAGCAGCCGGGGGACTAGTACCAACGGGGGGCTGTTTTTT. This encodes CASSRGTSTNGGLFF. Looking up the rest from reference TRBV5-6 and TRBJ2-2 gives the full variable domain: DAGVTQSPTHLIKTRGQQVTLRCSPKSGHDTVSWYQQALGQGPQFIFQYYEEEERQRGNFPDRFSGHQFPNYSSELNVNALLLGDSALYLCASSRGTSTNGGLFFGEGSRLTVL.

The sample holds one count of this clone. The chain has TRBV28 and TRBJ2-2; D gene unclear. There are 15 residues in the CDR3. V dropped 6 bases and J dropped 0 bases, with 11 bases sitting between them. In germline, CDR1 is MDHEN, CDR2 SYDVKM. The CDR3 loop reads CASSQTFPNTGELFF. The CDR3 DNA follows: TGTGCCAGCAGCCAGACATTTCCGAACACCGGGGAGCTGTTTTTT.

The chain uses TRBV18 and TRBJ2-1; 7 bases fit TRBD1. The trim removed 8 bases at V and 5 bases at J, leaving 6 bases unmatched. Germline assignment: CDR1 KGHSH and CDR2 LQKENI. This CDR3 comprises 13 residues. The CDR3 is CASQRQGHNEQFF. DNA of the CDR3: TGTGCCAGCCAACGACAGGGCCACAATGAGCAGTTCTTC.

V usage is TRBV27 and J usage is TRBJ1-1, with 7 nucleotides matching TRBD1. CDR1 is MNHEY, CDR2 SMNVEV, per germline (reference sequence). CDR3 length equals 15 residues. Trimming cost V 7 bases and J 1 base; bases outside gene matches: 9. CDR3 region: CASIKRGRENTEAFF. The CDR3 DNA follows: TGTGCCAGCATAAAGAGGGGGCGGGAGAACACTGAAGCTTTCTTT.

The genes are TRBV4-1 and TRBJ1-4; a possible D gene is TRBD1 (5 bases). CDR1 MGHRA and CDR2 YSYEKL come from the germline V gene. This CDR3 contains 16 residues. Trimming cost V 4 bases and J 3 bases, with 15 bases left between them. CDR3: CASSPSSQDANEKLFF. The CDR3, as DNA: TGCGCCAGCAGCCCCTCTTCACAGGACGCTAATGAAAAACTGTTTTTT.

The J gene is TRBJ2-2, the V gene TRBV7-9; 9 positions agree with TRBD2. The CDR3 has 17 residues. Germline assignment: CDR1 SEHNR and CDR2 FQNEAQ (reference sequence). Trimming at V came to 2 bases and at J to 2 bases, leaving 6 bases not matched to a gene. CDR3 in DNA: TGTGCCAGCAGCTTAATGAGCCTAGCGGGAAACACCGGGGAGCTGTTTTTT. Protein sequence: CASSLMSLAGNTGELFF. Looking up the rest from reference TRBV7-9 and TRBJ2-2 gives the full variable domain: DTGVSQNPRHKITKRGQNVTFRCDPISEHNRLYWYRQTLGQGPEFLTYFQNEAQLEKSRLLSDRFSAERPKGSFSTLEIQRTEQGDSAMYLCASSLMSLAGNTGELFFGEGSRLTVL.

J is TRBJ2-7 and V is TRBV11-3, with D possibly matching TRBD2 (6 bases). The V gene's germline CDR1 is SGHNT and CDR2 YENEEA. This CDR3 contains 18 residues. Trimming removed 5 bases from V and 1 base from J, with 24 bases in between. CDR3 DNA: TGTGCCAGCAGCCGCGGAGGGTTCGGTGTGGTCGTTTCCTACGAGCAGTACTTC. Protein product: CASSRGGFGVVVSYEQYF.

This clone was observed a handful of times. This chain joins TRBV6-5 and TRBJ1-1; D unresolved. Per germline, CDR1 MNHEY and CDR2 SVGAGI. Trimming removed 7 bases from V and 4 bases from J, with 13 bases in between. This CDR3 is built from 13 residues. The CDR3 DNA reads as TGTGCCAGCAAACTTACCCGGAGCACTGAAGCTTTCTTT. Translating it yields CASKLTRSTEAFF.

The gene calls are TRBV5-1 and TRBJ1-1; 12 positions agree with TRBD1. After removal of 2 bases from V and 3 bases from J, the junction contained 2 bases not matched to a gene. Germline CDR1 and CDR2: SGHRS and YFSETQ. This CDR3 comprises 15 residues. The chain's CDR3 is CASSFGDRGHTEAFF. The CDR3 DNA reads TGCGCCAGCAGCTTTGGGGACAGGGGGCACACTGAAGCTTTCTTT.

The chain is built from TRBV7-3 and TRBJ2-3, with a weak D call TRBD2 (6 bases). Looked up from germline, CDR1 is SGHTA and CDR2 is FQGTGA. The CDR3 length is 15 residues. V was pared by 2 bases and J by 3 bases, with 12 bases between. The CDR3 DNA reads TGTGCCAGCAGCTTAGACATAGCGGTGACAGATACGCAGTATTTT. This encodes CASSLDIAVTDTQYF.

The V call is TRBV5-5, the J call TRBJ1-3; the D is unclear. Deletions cut 4 bases from V and 0 bases from J, with 14 bases between. The CDR3 consists of 16 residues. Germline loops: CDR1 SGHKS, CDR2 YYEKEE (reference sequence). DNA for the CDR3: TGTGCCAGCAGCCGAACAGATTCGAGCTCTGGAAACACCATATATTTT. It yields the protein CASSRTDSSSGNTIYF.